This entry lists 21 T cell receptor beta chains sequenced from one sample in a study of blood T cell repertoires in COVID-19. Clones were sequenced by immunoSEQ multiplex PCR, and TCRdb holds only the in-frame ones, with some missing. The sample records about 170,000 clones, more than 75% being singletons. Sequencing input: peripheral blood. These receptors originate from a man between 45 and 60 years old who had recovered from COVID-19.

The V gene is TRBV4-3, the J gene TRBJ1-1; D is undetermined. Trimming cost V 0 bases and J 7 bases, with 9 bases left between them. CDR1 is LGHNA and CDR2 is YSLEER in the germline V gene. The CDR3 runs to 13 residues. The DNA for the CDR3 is TGCGCCAGCAGCCAAGATTCAGGTGATGAAGCTTTCTTT. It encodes CASSQDSGDEAFF.

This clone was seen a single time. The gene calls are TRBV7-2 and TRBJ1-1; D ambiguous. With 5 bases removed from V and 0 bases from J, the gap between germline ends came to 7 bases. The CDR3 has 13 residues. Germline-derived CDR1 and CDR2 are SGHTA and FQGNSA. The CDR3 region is CASSDSLNTEAFF. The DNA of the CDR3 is TGTGCCAGCAGCGACTCACTGAACACTGAAGCTTTCTTT.

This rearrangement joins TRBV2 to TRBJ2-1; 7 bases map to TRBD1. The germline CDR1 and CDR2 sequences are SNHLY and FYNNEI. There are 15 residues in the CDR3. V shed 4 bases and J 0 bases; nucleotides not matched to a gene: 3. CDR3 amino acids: CASSADRASYNEQFF. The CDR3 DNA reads TGTGCCAGCAGTGCTGACAGGGCCTCCTACAATGAGCAGTTCTTC.

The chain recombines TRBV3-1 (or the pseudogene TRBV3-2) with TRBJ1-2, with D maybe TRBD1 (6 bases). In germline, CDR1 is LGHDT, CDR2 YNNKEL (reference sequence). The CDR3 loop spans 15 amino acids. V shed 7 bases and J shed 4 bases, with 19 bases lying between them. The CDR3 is CASTSLGGGAYGYTF. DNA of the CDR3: TGTGCCAGCACGTCCTTGGGCGGGGGCGCCTATGGCTACACCTTC.

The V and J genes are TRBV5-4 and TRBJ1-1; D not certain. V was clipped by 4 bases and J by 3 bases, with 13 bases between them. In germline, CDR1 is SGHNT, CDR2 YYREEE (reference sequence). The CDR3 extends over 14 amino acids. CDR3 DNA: TGTGCCAGCAGCACTTCCCTTCTGGACACTGAAGCTTTCTTT. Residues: CASSTSLLDTEAFF.

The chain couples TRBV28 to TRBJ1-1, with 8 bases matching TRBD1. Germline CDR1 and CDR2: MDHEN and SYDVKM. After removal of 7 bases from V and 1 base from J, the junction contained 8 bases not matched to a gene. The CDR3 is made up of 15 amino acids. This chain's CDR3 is CASKIRGTGNTEAFF. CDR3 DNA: TGTGCCAGCAAAATAAGGGGGACAGGGAACACTGAAGCTTTCTTT.

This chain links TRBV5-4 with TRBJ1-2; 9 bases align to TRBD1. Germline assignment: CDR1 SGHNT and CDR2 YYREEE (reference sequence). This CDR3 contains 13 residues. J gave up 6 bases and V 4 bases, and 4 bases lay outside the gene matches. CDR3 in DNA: TGTGCCAGCAGCCTCCGGGACAGGGATGGCTACACCTTC. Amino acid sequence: CASSLRDRDGYTF.

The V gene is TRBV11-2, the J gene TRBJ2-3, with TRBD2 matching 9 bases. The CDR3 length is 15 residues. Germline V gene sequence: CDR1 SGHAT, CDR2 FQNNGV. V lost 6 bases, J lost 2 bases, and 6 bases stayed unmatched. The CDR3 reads CASSLAGLSTDTQYF. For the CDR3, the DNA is TGTGCCAGCAGTCTAGCGGGGTTATCCACAGATACGCAGTATTTT.

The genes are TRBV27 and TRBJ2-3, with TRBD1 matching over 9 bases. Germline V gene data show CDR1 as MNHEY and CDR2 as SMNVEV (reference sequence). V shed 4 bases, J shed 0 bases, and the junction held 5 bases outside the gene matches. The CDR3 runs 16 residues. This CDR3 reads CASSSDRGTSTDTQYF. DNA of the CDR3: TGTGCCAGCAGTTCGGACAGGGGTACGAGCACAGATACGCAGTATTTT.

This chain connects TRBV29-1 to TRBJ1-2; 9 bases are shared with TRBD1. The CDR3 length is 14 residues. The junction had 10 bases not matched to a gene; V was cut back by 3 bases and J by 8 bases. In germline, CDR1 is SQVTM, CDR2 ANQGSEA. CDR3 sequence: CSVEVPGQGNGYTF. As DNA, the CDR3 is TGCAGCGTTGAGGTTCCGGGACAGGGTAACGGCTACACCTTC.

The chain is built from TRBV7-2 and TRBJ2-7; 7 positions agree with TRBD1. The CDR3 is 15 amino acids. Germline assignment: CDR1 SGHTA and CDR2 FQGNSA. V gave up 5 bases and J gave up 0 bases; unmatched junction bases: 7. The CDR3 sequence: CASSQEGQFSYEQYF. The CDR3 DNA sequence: TGTGCCAGCAGCCAAGAGGGACAGTTCTCCTACGAGCAGTACTTC.

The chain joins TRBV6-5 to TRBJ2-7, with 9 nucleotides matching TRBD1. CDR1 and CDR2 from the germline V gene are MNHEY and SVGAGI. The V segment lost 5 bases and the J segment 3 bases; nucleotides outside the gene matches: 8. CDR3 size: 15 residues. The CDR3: CASSTPGQGGYEQYF. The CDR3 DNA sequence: TGTGCCAGCAGTACCCCGGGACAGGGAGGCTACGAGCAGTACTTC.

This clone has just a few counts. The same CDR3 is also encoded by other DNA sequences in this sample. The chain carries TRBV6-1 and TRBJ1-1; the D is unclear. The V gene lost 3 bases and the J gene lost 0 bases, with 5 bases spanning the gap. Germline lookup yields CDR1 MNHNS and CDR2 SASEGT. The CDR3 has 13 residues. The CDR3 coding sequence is TGTGCCAGCAGTGAGACATTGAACACTGAAGCTTTCTTT. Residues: CASSETLNTEAFF.

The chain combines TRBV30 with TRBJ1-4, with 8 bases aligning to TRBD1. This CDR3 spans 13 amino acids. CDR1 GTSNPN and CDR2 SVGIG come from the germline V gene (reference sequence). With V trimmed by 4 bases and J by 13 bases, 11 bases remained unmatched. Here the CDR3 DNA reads TGTGCCTGGACTCCTCTCCGACAGGGGCGACTGTTTTTT. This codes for CAWTPLRQGRLFF.

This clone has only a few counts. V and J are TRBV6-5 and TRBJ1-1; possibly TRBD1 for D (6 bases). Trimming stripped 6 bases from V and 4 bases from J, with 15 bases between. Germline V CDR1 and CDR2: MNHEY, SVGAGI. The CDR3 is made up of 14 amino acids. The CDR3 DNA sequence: TGTGCCAGCAGCCACAGGGAGGGAGCCACTGAAGCTTTCTTT. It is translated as CASSHREGATEAFF.

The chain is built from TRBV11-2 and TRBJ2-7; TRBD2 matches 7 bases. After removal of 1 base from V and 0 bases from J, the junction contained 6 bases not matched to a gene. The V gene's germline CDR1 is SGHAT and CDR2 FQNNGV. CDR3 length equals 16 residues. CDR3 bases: TGTGCCAGCAGCTTAGGGTTACTAGCGTTCTCCTACGAGCAGTACTTC. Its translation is CASSLGLLAFSYEQYF.

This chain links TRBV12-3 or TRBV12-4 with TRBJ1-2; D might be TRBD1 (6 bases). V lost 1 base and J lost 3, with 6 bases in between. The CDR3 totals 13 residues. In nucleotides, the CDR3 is TGTGCCAGCAGTTTAGGGGGGCACTATGGCTACACCTTC. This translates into CASSLGGHYGYTF.

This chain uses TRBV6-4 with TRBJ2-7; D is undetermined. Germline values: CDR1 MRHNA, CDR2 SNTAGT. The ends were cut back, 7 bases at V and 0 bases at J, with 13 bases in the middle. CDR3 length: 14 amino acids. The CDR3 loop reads CASTPGFSSYEQYF. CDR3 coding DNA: TGTGCCAGCACCCCCGGGTTTAGCTCCTACGAGCAGTACTTC.

CDR3: CASSRSSGVSYEQYF. Written as DNA, the CDR3 is TGTGCCAGCAGCCGATCTAGCGGGGTCTCCTACGAGCAGTACTTC. The chain combines TRBV9 with TRBJ2-7; 9 bases line up with TRBD2. The CDR3 loop spans 15 amino acids. The germline gives CDR1 SGDLS, CDR2 YYNGEE. V shed 4 bases and J 0 bases; nucleotides not matched to a gene: 5.

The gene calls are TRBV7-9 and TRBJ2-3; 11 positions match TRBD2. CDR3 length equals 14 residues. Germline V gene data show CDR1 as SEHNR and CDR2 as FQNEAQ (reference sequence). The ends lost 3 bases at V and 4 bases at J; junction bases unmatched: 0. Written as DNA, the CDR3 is TGTGCCAGCAGCTTTAGCGGGGGGGCAGATACGCAGTATTTT. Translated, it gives CASSFSGGADTQYF.

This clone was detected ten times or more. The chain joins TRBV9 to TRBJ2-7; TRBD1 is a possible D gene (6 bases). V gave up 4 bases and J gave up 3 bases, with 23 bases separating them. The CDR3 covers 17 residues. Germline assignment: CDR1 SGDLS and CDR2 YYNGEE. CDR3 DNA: TGTGCCAGCAGCCAAAAACATATAGACAGGTCCAACTACGAGCAGTACTTC. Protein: CASSQKHIDRSNYEQYF.